The entry below describes one T cell receptor (beta chain). This clonotype was observed a few times. Its cognate antigen has yet to be identified. No base qualities exist here, and no much larger clone lies one base off it. The library relied on 5' RACE. The sequencing machine was an Illumina HiSeq 2500. A second about 6 to 11 cycle PCR used a sample-barcoded 5' primer and a J-beta primer mix. A template-switch 5' adaptor carrying 12 random nucleotides introduced a unique molecular identifier onto each TCR beta cDNA molecule. At least 3 million CDR3-containing paired-end reads were obtained from each sample. The Mint cDNA synthesis kit, primed by a TRBC-specific oligonucleotide, was used to synthesize first-strand cDNA from all RNA. Following uracil-DNA glycosylase treatment, all cDNA underwent a first 18-cycle PCR with the universal primers M1SS and BC2_uni_R. In the paper's pipeline: For normalization, 1 million high-quality reads, each with a distinct molecular identifier, were randomly selected from each sample. Instead of being binned into consensus sequences, reads with shared molecular identifiers were discarded. MiTCR, run with a Q25 quality threshold and the strictest error-elimination algorithm, handled CDR3 identification, clonotype clustering and error correction. A nonparametric unseen species model with Euler transformation was used to estimate a lower bound on total TCR beta diversity. The public reads were reanalyzed by TCRdb: fastp trimming at Q25, MiXCR alignment, in-frame beta chains only. Rows merge per CDR3 protein into single entries with the most common DNA and genes. The V and J calls were determined by TCRdb, not by the authors. The table for this sample lists over 700,000 distinct CDR3 sequences; about 53% of them were counted only once. The ten largest clones represent about 38% of the sample.

The sample belongs to a study of blood T cells in healthy people across ages (dated by TCRdb to the mid-2010s). Background on the whole study: In model experiments, template switching captured about one uniquely barcoded TCR beta cDNA molecule for every two T cells. Using deep sequencing normalized with unique cDNA molecular identifiers, the study measured how TCR beta repertoire diversity changes with age. The donors were split into four age groups: young (average around 15 years), middle-aged (nearly 40), aged (more than 60) and long-lived (approximately 80). To avoid experimental bias, donors of different ages were spread randomly across the sequencing lanes. The study analyzed two additional independent replicas of 1 million unique cDNA reads from the same blood draw for two donors, one aged 18 to 29 and one aged 80 or older. Results and caveats for the whole study, not just this receptor: Conclusive comparison of naive and antigen-experienced compartments was prevented by the profiling of bulk unsorted PBMCs. Because the CMV infection status of the donors was unknown, age-related changes in expanded clonotypes may potentially have been confounded. Total diversity estimates from one million sequenced T cells were considered lower bounds and underestimates. Compared with the aged group, the long-lived group had more naive CD4+ T cells, fewer expanded clones and increased TCR diversity, suggesting age selection. Observed TCR beta diversity per million T cells fell roughly linearly with age, and a significant reduction was already apparent by age around 36. Observed TCR beta diversity correlated strongly with the percentage of naive T cells measured by flow cytometry.

The approximately 41 donors, aged roughly 6 to 95 years, were systemically healthy Caucasian individuals from Russia. About 9.8 milliliters of peripheral blood were drawn from each donor into EDTA-treated Vacutainer tubes. Ficoll-Paque density-gradient centrifugation was used to isolate PBMCs, with at least 7 million obtained per sample. Total RNA, at least 5 micrograms per sample, was extracted from PBMCs with Trizol reagent. Naive CD45RAhigh/CD27high T cell percentages were measured by flow cytometry on a PBMC aliquot from every donor. The CDR3, from cysteine to phenylalanine, totals 19 residues. Only the CDR3 part of the read is kept: 57 bases, read in frame from the first base. The germline V and J ends show losses of 2 bases and 2 bases respectively, and no gene match explains 11 bases of the junction.

Material for sequencing was blood. The receptor chain draws on TRBV12-3 or TRBV12-4 and TRBJ2-6, and TRBD2 matches 8 of the central bases. This TCR came from an elderly man in good health. In nucleotide form, the sequence is TGTGCCAGCAGTTTACCAGGACTAGCCGGGAGAACTGGGGCCAACGTCCTGACTTTC. It encodes CASSLPGLAGRTGANVLTF.